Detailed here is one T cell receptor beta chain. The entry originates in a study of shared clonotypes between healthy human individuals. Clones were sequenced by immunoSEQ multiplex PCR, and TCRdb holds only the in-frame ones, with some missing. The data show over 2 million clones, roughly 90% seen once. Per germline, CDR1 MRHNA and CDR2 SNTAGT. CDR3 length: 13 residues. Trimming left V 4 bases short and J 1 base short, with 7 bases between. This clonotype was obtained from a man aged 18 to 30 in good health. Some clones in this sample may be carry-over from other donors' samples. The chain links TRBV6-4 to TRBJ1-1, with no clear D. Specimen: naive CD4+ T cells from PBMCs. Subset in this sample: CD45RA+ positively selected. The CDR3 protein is CASSALRNTEAFF. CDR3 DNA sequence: TGTGCCAGCAGTGCCCTTAGGAACACTGAAGCTTTCTTT.